This section outlines one T cell receptor (beta chain) sequence together with its context. Its specificity is unknown. The record originates from a study of blood T cells in healthy people across ages. Study background: Template switching picked up about one barcoded beta molecule for each two T cells.

This CDR3 comprises 14 residues. With 5 bases removed from V and 9 bases from J, the gap between germline ends came to 14 bases. Germline lookup yields CDR1 SEHNR and CDR2 FQNEAQ (reference sequence). Study-wide results and limits: The study regarded diversity estimates from one million T cells as underestimates. Bulk PBMC profiling left naive and antigen-experienced comparisons inconclusive.

The donors, healthy Caucasians from Russia, were aged roughly 6 to 90. Using a J-beta primer mix together with a sample-barcoded 5' primer, a second PCR was run for roughly 6 to 11 cycles. TCRdb reprocessed the 5' RACE reads with MiXCR, giving one entry per CDR3 protein. The sample shows approximately 810,000 distinct CDR3 sequences, around 28% of them seen only once. The chain uses TRBV7-9 and TRBJ1-6; D not resolved. The sequenced material came from blood. This clonotype originated in a woman aged 80 or over in good health. For the CDR3, the DNA is TGTGCCAGCAGCCCCCGAGAGGGTGTTTCACCCCTCCACTTT. Its translation is CASSPREGVSPLHF.